This TCR beta chain was identified in a study of a mutant IDH1 vaccine in newly diagnosed glioma. The wider study: Onset of vaccination occurred 4-6 weeks following radiotherapy alone, or with temozolomide cycles.

V lost 7 bases, J lost 4 bases, and 14 bases lay in between. Germline CDR1 and CDR2: SNHLY and FYNNEI. The CDR3 extends over 13 amino acids. Comments on this clone: Its antigen is currently unknown.

Sequencing used immunoSEQ multiplex PCR; TCRdb keeps in-frame clones, though not all of them. The table has more than 60,000 clones, around 74% seen once. Time point defined: week 35, safety follow-up. Mutant IDH1 20-mer peptide, at 300 ug, made up each vaccine dose, with topical imiquimod. This TCR was sampled from a middle-aged man with glioma. This chain links TRBV2 with TRBJ2-7; D is undetermined. Sequences were derived from PBMCs, sampled from a glioma patient whose treatment included an IDH1 peptide vaccine. CDR3 protein: CASKGPGVYEQYF. CDR3 bases: TGTGCCAGCAAAGGCCCGGGCGTTTACGAGCAGTACTTC.